A selection of T cell receptor beta chains follows, all from one sample in a study of blood T cell repertoires in COVID-19. Measured with immunoSEQ multiplex PCR; TCRdb has only the in-frame clones, and not every one. The table has 270,000 or so clones, around 81% seen once; the top ten hold around 3.2%. What was sequenced was peripheral blood. All receptors come from a woman aged 55-75 years with active or convalescent COVID-19. The CDR3 runs from the conserved cysteine through the conserved F or W. Each record gives: J gene, clone size, D gene, V gene, CDR3 DNA, CDR3 protein. D genes are given only for firm matches. Size values are once, few and many counts, or a class for expanded clones, and some rows have none.

j_call: TRBJ1-4
clone_size: once
d_call: TRBD1
v_call: TRBV6-5
cdr3_nt: TGTGCCAGCAGGATGGGACAGAACAATGAAAAACTGTTTTTT
cdr3_aa: CASRMGQNNEKLFF

j_call: TRBJ2-7
clone_size: -
d_call: -
v_call: TRBV29-1
cdr3_nt: TGCAGCGTGAAGGGACGCCGGGGGACCTACGAGCAGTACTTC
cdr3_aa: CSVKGRRGTYEQYF

j_call: TRBJ1-1
clone_size: -
d_call: TRBD1
v_call: TRBV29-1
cdr3_nt: TGCAGCGTTGCGGGACAGGGTACCACTGAAGCTTTCTTT
cdr3_aa: CSVAGQGTTEAFF

j_call: TRBJ2-5
clone_size: -
d_call: TRBD1
v_call: TRBV5-1
cdr3_nt: TGCGCCAGCAGCTCTCCGACAGGGGGGATGGAGACCCAGTACTTC
cdr3_aa: CASSSPTGGMETQYF

j_call: TRBJ2-5
clone_size: -
d_call: TRBD2
v_call: TRBV6-5
cdr3_nt: TGTGCCAGCACCGAGGGACTAGCTGCGGAGACCCAGTACTTC
cdr3_aa: CASTEGLAAETQYF

j_call: TRBJ1-2
clone_size: -
d_call: -
v_call: TRBV19
cdr3_nt: TGTGCCAGTAGTATACGGGGGACTGGCTACACCTTC
cdr3_aa: CASSIRGTGYTF

j_call: TRBJ1-6
clone_size: few
d_call: TRBD1
v_call: TRBV5-1
cdr3_nt: TGCGCCAGCAGCCCAGCCGGGACAGGGCCCAATTCACCCCTCCACTTT
cdr3_aa: CASSPAGTGPNSPLHF

j_call: TRBJ1-3
clone_size: -
d_call: -
v_call: TRBV3-1/TRBV3-2
cdr3_nt: TGTGCCAGCAGCCAAGCTGGAGGTGGAAACACCATATATTTT
cdr3_aa: CASSQAGGGNTIYF

j_call: TRBJ2-1
clone_size: -
d_call: TRBD2
v_call: TRBV2
cdr3_nt: TGTGCCACCCTGAGGCGGGGGGGCTACAATGAGCAGTTCTTC
cdr3_aa: CATLRRGGYNEQFF

j_call: TRBJ2-5
clone_size: -
d_call: TRBD2
v_call: TRBV7-9
cdr3_nt: TGTGCCAGCAGCCCAGGGACTAGCGGGGTGCCCGGGTGGGAGACCCAGTACTTC
cdr3_aa: CASSPGTSGVPGWETQYF

j_call: TRBJ2-3
clone_size: -
d_call: -
v_call: TRBV24-1
cdr3_nt: TGTGCCACCAGTGATTCCTACTCGGGGCTAGCGAGGACAGATACGCAGTATTTT
cdr3_aa: CATSDSYSGLARTDTQYF

j_call: TRBJ2-7
clone_size: -
d_call: -
v_call: TRBV4-1
cdr3_nt: TGCGCCAGCAGCCAAGGGGGGCTTCCCTACGAGCAGTACTTC
cdr3_aa: CASSQGGLPYEQYF

j_call: TRBJ1-3
clone_size: -
d_call: TRBD1
v_call: TRBV27
cdr3_nt: TGTGCCAGCAGTCAATCAGGGGGCCTTGGAAACACCATATATTTT
cdr3_aa: CASSQSGGLGNTIYF

j_call: TRBJ2-1
clone_size: -
d_call: TRBD1
v_call: TRBV6-6
cdr3_nt: TGTGCCAGCAGTTCACAACAGGGGACCTACAATGAGCAGTTCTTC
cdr3_aa: CASSSQQGTYNEQFF

j_call: TRBJ1-2
clone_size: -
d_call: -
v_call: TRBV5-1
cdr3_nt: TGCGCCAGCAGCTTGGGGCATTCTAACTATGGCTACACCTTC
cdr3_aa: CASSLGHSNYGYTF

j_call: TRBJ2-1
clone_size: few
d_call: -
v_call: TRBV9
cdr3_nt: TGTGCCAGCAGCGTAGCGCCTTTCTCCCGGGTGAACAATGAGCAGTTCTTC
cdr3_aa: CASSVAPFSRVNNEQFF

j_call: TRBJ2-4
clone_size: -
d_call: TRBD1
v_call: TRBV3-1/TRBV3-2
cdr3_nt: TGTGCCAGCAGCCTACGACAGGGAGCCAAAAACATTCAGTACTTC
cdr3_aa: CASSLRQGAKNIQYF

j_call: TRBJ1-4
clone_size: few
d_call: -
v_call: TRBV20-1
cdr3_nt: TGCAGTGCTAGTAGAGGGAGTGGTGAAAAACTGTTTTTT
cdr3_aa: CSASRGSGEKLFF

j_call: TRBJ2-1
clone_size: -
d_call: TRBD1
v_call: TRBV15
cdr3_nt: TGTGCCACCAGCAGTGACAGGGGGCGTTACAATGAGCAGTTCTTC
cdr3_aa: CATSSDRGRYNEQFF

j_call: TRBJ2-7
clone_size: -
d_call: TRBD1
v_call: TRBV7-3
cdr3_nt: TGTGCCAGCAGCCTCGGGACAGGGGGGCTCTACGAGCAGTACTTC
cdr3_aa: CASSLGTGGLYEQYF

j_call: TRBJ1-5
clone_size: -
d_call: -
v_call: TRBV4-2
cdr3_nt: TGTGCCAGCAGCCAAGGGCGGAGGGTCGGCAATCAGCCCCAGCATTTT
cdr3_aa: CASSQGRRVGNQPQHF

j_call: TRBJ1-1
clone_size: -
d_call: -
v_call: TRBV21-1
cdr3_nt: TGTGCCAGCAGCAATCGGACGAAAAGACAGGGAAGCACTGAAGCTTTCTTT
cdr3_aa: CASSNRTKRQGSTEAFF

j_call: TRBJ1-1
clone_size: few
d_call: -
v_call: TRBV19
cdr3_nt: TGTGCCAGTAGTAAGTCGACAGTCACTGAAGCTTTCTTT
cdr3_aa: CASSKSTVTEAFF

j_call: TRBJ2-3
clone_size: -
d_call: TRBD1
v_call: TRBV18
cdr3_nt: TGTGCCAGCTCACCACTCTGGACAGGGATGGCAGATACGCAGTATTTT
cdr3_aa: CASSPLWTGMADTQYF

j_call: TRBJ2-5
clone_size: -
d_call: TRBD2
v_call: TRBV19
cdr3_nt: TGTGCCAGTAGTGCCTGGACTAGCGGGGGTTCGGAGACCCAGTACTTC
cdr3_aa: CASSAWTSGGSETQYF

j_call: TRBJ1-2
clone_size: -
d_call: -
v_call: TRBV5-1
cdr3_nt: TGCGCCAGCTCGTACGAAGGGGGAAATCTGAACTATGGCTACACCTTC
cdr3_aa: CASSYEGGNLNYGYTF

j_call: TRBJ1-5
clone_size: -
d_call: TRBD1
v_call: TRBV7-9
cdr3_nt: TGTGCCAGCAGCTTAGAGTGGGACAGGCCGAGCAATCAGCCCCAGCATTTT
cdr3_aa: CASSLEWDRPSNQPQHF

j_call: TRBJ2-1
clone_size: -
d_call: -
v_call: TRBV19
cdr3_nt: TGTGCCAGTAGTTCCCTCGCGGGGGCAGGCAATGAGCAGTTCTTC
cdr3_aa: CASSSLAGAGNEQFF

j_call: TRBJ1-3
clone_size: -
d_call: -
v_call: TRBV30
cdr3_nt: TGTGCCTCTCCAACCGGGGGAAATGGAAACACCATATATTTT
cdr3_aa: CASPTGGNGNTIYF